These T cell receptor beta chains were read from a single sample in a study of blood T cell repertoires in COVID-19. TCRdb's copy holds only in-frame clones and misses some; the assay was immunoSEQ multiplex PCR. The sample carries approximately 80,000 clones, 70% to 85% recorded once. The sample taken for sequencing was peripheral blood. All receptors come from a man aged 45 to 65 with active or convalescent COVID-19. Each CDR3 is given with its conserved first and last residue. Fields, in order: V gene, clone size, J gene, D gene, CDR3 DNA, CDR3 protein. D genes are given only for firm matches. Where a row states a size, it is once, few, many or the class of an expanded clone; other rows omit it.

v_call: TRBV5-1; clone_size: .; j_call: TRBJ1-6; d_call: .; cdr3_nt: TGCGAACCTTCCACACAAAATTCACCCCTCCACTTT; cdr3_aa: CEPSTQNSPLHF
v_call: TRBV3-1/TRBV3-2; clone_size: .; j_call: TRBJ2-3; d_call: .; cdr3_nt: TGTGCCAGCAGCCCAACCGGCAGCGGCACAGATACGCAGTATTTT; cdr3_aa: CASSPTGSGTDTQYF
v_call: TRBV15; clone_size: once; j_call: TRBJ2-2; d_call: .; cdr3_nt: TGTGCCGCCGGGACTCTCAACACCGGGGAGCTGTTTTTT; cdr3_aa: CAAGTLNTGELFF
v_call: TRBV5-4; clone_size: .; j_call: TRBJ2-3; d_call: .; cdr3_nt: TGTGCCAGCAGCTTGGATGGGGCGGTCCCTATGGAGTATTTT; cdr3_aa: CASSLDGAVPMEYF
v_call: TRBV5-1; clone_size: .; j_call: TRBJ2-5; d_call: .; cdr3_nt: TGCGCCAGCAGGAGGGATGGGGAGACCCAGTACTTC; cdr3_aa: CASRRDGETQYF
v_call: TRBV19; clone_size: .; j_call: TRBJ1-5; d_call: .; cdr3_nt: TGTGCCAGTAGAGATAACGGACAGCTCAGCAATCAGCCCCAGCATTTT; cdr3_aa: CASRDNGQLSNQPQHF
v_call: TRBV5-1; clone_size: .; j_call: TRBJ2-5; d_call: TRBD1; cdr3_nt: TGCGCCAGCAGCCTTACCGGGACAGGGGATGAGACCCAGTACTTC; cdr3_aa: CASSLTGTGDETQYF
v_call: TRBV2; clone_size: .; j_call: TRBJ2-7; d_call: TRBD2; cdr3_nt: TGTGCCAGCAGCGGGGGGTCGGGCTCCTTACGCGAGCAGTACTTC; cdr3_aa: CASSGGSGSLREQYF
v_call: TRBV18; clone_size: .; j_call: TRBJ2-5; d_call: .; cdr3_nt: TGTGCCAGCTCACCCTCCGCGGAGACCCAGTACTTC; cdr3_aa: CASSPSAETQYF
v_call: TRBV20-1; clone_size: .; j_call: TRBJ2-7; d_call: .; cdr3_nt: TGCAGTGCTAGTCCCTTCCTCATTGGGCTCCCCGAGCAGTACTTC; cdr3_aa: CSASPFLIGLPEQYF
v_call: TRBV5-6; clone_size: .; j_call: TRBJ2-2; d_call: TRBD2; cdr3_nt: TGTGCCAGTAGTAGCGGGGGTCCCACCGGGGAGCTGTTTTTT; cdr3_aa: CASSSGGPTGELFF
v_call: TRBV13; clone_size: .; j_call: TRBJ2-7; d_call: .; cdr3_nt: TGTGCCAGCAGCTTGGGAGACAGGAACTCCTACGAGCAGTACTTC; cdr3_aa: CASSLGDRNSYEQYF
v_call: TRBV12-3/TRBV12-4; clone_size: .; j_call: TRBJ1-3; d_call: .; cdr3_nt: TGTGCCAGCAGTCCGACAGACGTAAACACCATATATTTT; cdr3_aa: CASSPTDVNTIYF
v_call: TRBV3-1/TRBV3-2; clone_size: .; j_call: TRBJ2-2; d_call: .; cdr3_nt: TGTGCCAGCAGCCGACAGGAGATGAGCACCGGGGAGCTGTTTTTT; cdr3_aa: CASSRQEMSTGELFF
v_call: TRBV18; clone_size: .; j_call: TRBJ1-5; d_call: .; cdr3_nt: TGTGCCAGCTCACCGTCCCCGGGCAATCAGCCCCAGCATTTT; cdr3_aa: CASSPSPGNQPQHF
v_call: TRBV20-1; clone_size: .; j_call: TRBJ2-1; d_call: .; cdr3_nt: TGCAGTGCTAGTCATAGGGACTCCCTCTACAATGAGCAGTTCTTC; cdr3_aa: CSASHRDSLYNEQFF
v_call: TRBV5-6; clone_size: .; j_call: TRBJ2-1; d_call: TRBD1; cdr3_nt: TGTGCCAGCACCGGGACAGGGGGCGGACACAATGAGCAGTTCTTC; cdr3_aa: CASTGTGGGHNEQFF
v_call: TRBV10-3; clone_size: few; j_call: TRBJ1-2; d_call: .; cdr3_nt: TGTGCCATCCGGAGTATGGACTATGGCTACACCTTC; cdr3_aa: CAIRSMDYGYTF
v_call: TRBV9; clone_size: few; j_call: TRBJ2-1; d_call: .; cdr3_nt: TGTGCCAGCAGCGTAGGCGGGTCGGCCTACAATGAGCAGTTCTTC; cdr3_aa: CASSVGGSAYNEQFF
v_call: TRBV4-3; clone_size: .; j_call: TRBJ2-1; d_call: .; cdr3_nt: TGCGCCAGCAGCCGGGGAGGAAGCTCCTACAATGAGCAGTTCTTC; cdr3_aa: CASSRGGSSYNEQFF
v_call: TRBV19; clone_size: .; j_call: TRBJ1-5; d_call: .; cdr3_nt: TGTGCCAGTAGTATGGACAGCTCCAATCAGCCCCAGCATTTT; cdr3_aa: CASSMDSSNQPQHF
v_call: TRBV4-1; clone_size: .; j_call: TRBJ2-7; d_call: TRBD2; cdr3_nt: TGCGCCAGCAGCCAGGGACTAGCGGGAGGCTACGAGCAGTACTTC; cdr3_aa: CASSQGLAGGYEQYF
v_call: TRBV29-1; clone_size: few; j_call: TRBJ1-4; d_call: TRBD1; cdr3_nt: TGCAGCGTTCGGGCGCAGGGGGCTGTTGAAAAACTGTTTTTT; cdr3_aa: CSVRAQGAVEKLFF
v_call: TRBV15; clone_size: .; j_call: TRBJ2-3; d_call: TRBD2; cdr3_nt: TGTGCCACCAGCAAAGGACTAGCGACAGATACGCAGTATTTT; cdr3_aa: CATSKGLATDTQYF
v_call: TRBV2; clone_size: .; j_call: TRBJ1-2; d_call: .; cdr3_nt: TGTGCCAGCAGTGAAGGGCCGACAGGTCCCTCACGGGGCTACACCTTC; cdr3_aa: CASSEGPTGPSRGYTF
v_call: TRBV7-2; clone_size: .; j_call: TRBJ1-2; d_call: .; cdr3_nt: TGTGCCAGCAGCTTAGACCATGGGGGCGTTCAGAGTGGCTACACCTTC; cdr3_aa: CASSLDHGGVQSGYTF
v_call: TRBV27; clone_size: few; j_call: TRBJ1-6; d_call: .; cdr3_nt: TGTGCCAGCCGCGGGGGCAGGTCACCCCTCCACTTT; cdr3_aa: CASRGGRSPLHF
v_call: TRBV5-5; clone_size: .; j_call: TRBJ2-3; d_call: .; cdr3_nt: TGTGCCAGCAGCTTGCCCCAGTCGAGCACAGATACGCAGTATTTT; cdr3_aa: CASSLPQSSTDTQYF
v_call: TRBV11-3; clone_size: .; j_call: TRBJ1-6; d_call: .; cdr3_nt: TGTGCCAGCAGCTCCCACGACAGAAAAGTTAAGAGCTCCTATAATTCACCCCTCCACTTT; cdr3_aa: CASSSHDRKVKSSYNSPLHF
v_call: TRBV30; clone_size: .; j_call: TRBJ2-1; d_call: .; cdr3_nt: TGTGCCTGGAGTGTACAGGCTGAGCAGTTCTTC; cdr3_aa: CAWSVQAEQFF
v_call: TRBV25-1; clone_size: .; j_call: TRBJ2-7; d_call: TRBD1; cdr3_nt: TGTGCCAGCAGGGACAGGTACTACGAGCAGTACTTC; cdr3_aa: CASRDRYYEQYF
v_call: TRBV14; clone_size: .; j_call: TRBJ1-1; d_call: TRBD1; cdr3_nt: TGTGCCAGCAGCCTACAGGGGGCTCTGGCCACTGAAGCTTTCTTT; cdr3_aa: CASSLQGALATEAFF
v_call: TRBV5-1; clone_size: once; j_call: TRBJ2-1; d_call: TRBD2; cdr3_nt: TGCGCCAGCAGCTTGGGGACTAGTGGTGAGCAGTTCTTC; cdr3_aa: CASSLGTSGEQFF
v_call: TRBV9; clone_size: .; j_call: TRBJ2-6; d_call: .; cdr3_nt: TGTGCCAGCAGCCGAAAAGATTACAGGGCCTTCTCTGGGGCCAACGTCCTGACTTTC; cdr3_aa: CASSRKDYRAFSGANVLTF
v_call: TRBV3-1/TRBV3-2; clone_size: .; j_call: TRBJ1-1; d_call: TRBD1; cdr3_nt: TGTGCCAGCAGCTCCACAGGGGCCAGCACTGAAGCTTTCTTT; cdr3_aa: CASSSTGASTEAFF
v_call: TRBV6-5; clone_size: .; j_call: TRBJ1-2; d_call: .; cdr3_nt: TGTGCCAGCAGTTTATCCGGGGTTAAGGGCTACACCTTC; cdr3_aa: CASSLSGVKGYTF
v_call: TRBV18; clone_size: .; j_call: TRBJ1-1; d_call: .; cdr3_nt: TGTGCCAGCTCACAGGGGTTGAACACTGAAGCTTTCTTT; cdr3_aa: CASSQGLNTEAFF
v_call: TRBV27; clone_size: .; j_call: TRBJ1-2; d_call: TRBD1; cdr3_nt: TGTGCCAGCAGTCGTTACCCAGGGGGCGGCTATGGCTACACCTTC; cdr3_aa: CASSRYPGGGYGYTF
v_call: TRBV7-9; clone_size: .; j_call: TRBJ2-1; d_call: TRBD2; cdr3_nt: TGTGCCAGCAGCTTTCCCAGCGGGGTGTTCAATGAGCAGTTCTTC; cdr3_aa: CASSFPSGVFNEQFF
v_call: TRBV5-6; clone_size: .; j_call: TRBJ2-7; d_call: TRBD1; cdr3_nt: TGTGCCAGCAGCTCCGAATTTCTTACCTGGACAGGGGACTACGAGCAGTACTTC; cdr3_aa: CASSSEFLTWTGDYEQYF
v_call: TRBV6-5; clone_size: .; j_call: TRBJ1-1; d_call: .; cdr3_nt: TGTGCCAGCAGTTACTCGAGGGTTTCGATGAACACTGAAGCTTTCTTT; cdr3_aa: CASSYSRVSMNTEAFF
v_call: TRBV5-1; clone_size: .; j_call: TRBJ2-7; d_call: TRBD1; cdr3_nt: TGCGCCAGCAGCTTGGAGGCAGGGGGAGCCTACGAGCAGTACTTC; cdr3_aa: CASSLEAGGAYEQYF
v_call: TRBV9; clone_size: .; j_call: TRBJ2-7; d_call: TRBD1; cdr3_nt: TGTGCCAGCAGCGTAGGGGGACAGGTCAGCTCCTACGAGCAGTACTTC; cdr3_aa: CASSVGGQVSSYEQYF
v_call: TRBV5-1; clone_size: .; j_call: TRBJ1-3; d_call: TRBD1; cdr3_nt: TGCGCCAGCAGCCGTCGGGACAGCAGAAACACCATATATTTT; cdr3_aa: CASSRRDSRNTIYF
v_call: TRBV18; clone_size: .; j_call: TRBJ2-1; d_call: .; cdr3_nt: TGTGCCAGCTCACCAGATCCGACTTGGGAGTTCTTC; cdr3_aa: CASSPDPTWEFF
v_call: TRBV7-6; clone_size: .; j_call: TRBJ1-1; d_call: .; cdr3_nt: TGTGCCAGCAGCTTAGGGGGACACCTGAACACTGAAGCTTTCTTT; cdr3_aa: CASSLGGHLNTEAFF
v_call: TRBV7-2; clone_size: .; j_call: TRBJ2-3; d_call: .; cdr3_nt: TGTGCCAGCAGCCTTTCACTAAATTCAGATACGCAGTATTTT; cdr3_aa: CASSLSLNSDTQYF
v_call: TRBV5-8; clone_size: .; j_call: TRBJ1-3; d_call: .; cdr3_nt: TGTGCCAGCAGCGCGGCCCGATACACAGGCGGAAACACCATATATTTT; cdr3_aa: CASSAARYTGGNTIYF
v_call: TRBV6-5; clone_size: .; j_call: TRBJ2-1; d_call: TRBD2; cdr3_nt: TGTGCCAGCAGCCGAGGACTAGCGGGGAACAATGAGCAGTTCTTC; cdr3_aa: CASSRGLAGNNEQFF
v_call: TRBV10-3; clone_size: .; j_call: TRBJ1-1; d_call: .; cdr3_nt: TGTGCCGGAAGGACAGACCTAAACACTGAAGCTTTCTTT; cdr3_aa: CAGRTDLNTEAFF
v_call: TRBV10-3; clone_size: once; j_call: TRBJ1-3; d_call: .; cdr3_nt: TGTGCCATCAGTGCCCCCAGCCGGGATGGAAACACCATATATTTT; cdr3_aa: CAISAPSRDGNTIYF
v_call: TRBV4-3; clone_size: .; j_call: TRBJ2-3; d_call: TRBD2; cdr3_nt: TGCGCCAGCAGCCAGTCGACTAGCGGGACAGATACGCAGTATTTT; cdr3_aa: CASSQSTSGTDTQYF
v_call: TRBV13; clone_size: .; j_call: TRBJ2-1; d_call: TRBD2; cdr3_nt: TGTGCCAGCAACCGGGGAGGGGCGGACAATGAGCAGTTCTTC; cdr3_aa: CASNRGGADNEQFF
v_call: TRBV19; clone_size: .; j_call: TRBJ2-1; d_call: .; cdr3_nt: TGTGCCACCGCCCCGCGGGGACAGCACAATGAGCAGTTCTTC; cdr3_aa: CATAPRGQHNEQFF
v_call: TRBV11-2; clone_size: .; j_call: TRBJ2-4; d_call: TRBD1; cdr3_nt: TGTGCCAGCAGCTTACCGATCGACAGGGCTGAAAACATTCAGTACTTC; cdr3_aa: CASSLPIDRAENIQYF
v_call: TRBV28; clone_size: few; j_call: TRBJ1-1; d_call: .; cdr3_nt: TGTGCCAGCAGTTTAGAGGACACTGAAGCTTTCTTT; cdr3_aa: CASSLEDTEAFF
v_call: TRBV5-1; clone_size: .; j_call: TRBJ2-1; d_call: TRBD1; cdr3_nt: TGCGCCAGCAGCCCCCCCCGGGACAGGGGTCAGAATGAGCAGTTCTTC; cdr3_aa: CASSPPRDRGQNEQFF